This T cell receptor (beta chain) was documented in a study of blood T cell repertoires in COVID-19. The ends lost 3 bases at V and 9 bases at J; junction bases unmatched: 6. Germline CDR1 is LGHDT and CDR2 is YNNKEL (reference sequence). The CDR3 covers 15 residues. Per the authors' pipeline: Reference gene primer amplification gave estimated nucleated cell counts. Libraries were prepared by immunoSEQ multiplex PCR; TCRdb keeps only in-frame clonotypes and omits some of them. The V and J calls and clone size are taken from that table; D and trimming were inferred from the DNA. The sample shows over 150,000 clones, 70% to 80% of them seen only once.

This clonotype originated in a man aged 60 to 75 with acute or convalescent COVID-19. The specimen sequenced was peripheral blood. V is TRBV3-1 (or the pseudogene TRBV3-2) and J is TRBJ1-6; 9 bases match TRBD1. The CDR3 DNA reads TGTGCCAGCAGCCAGACCGGGACAGGGACTTCACCCCTCCACTTT. It is translated as CASSQTGTGTSPLHF.